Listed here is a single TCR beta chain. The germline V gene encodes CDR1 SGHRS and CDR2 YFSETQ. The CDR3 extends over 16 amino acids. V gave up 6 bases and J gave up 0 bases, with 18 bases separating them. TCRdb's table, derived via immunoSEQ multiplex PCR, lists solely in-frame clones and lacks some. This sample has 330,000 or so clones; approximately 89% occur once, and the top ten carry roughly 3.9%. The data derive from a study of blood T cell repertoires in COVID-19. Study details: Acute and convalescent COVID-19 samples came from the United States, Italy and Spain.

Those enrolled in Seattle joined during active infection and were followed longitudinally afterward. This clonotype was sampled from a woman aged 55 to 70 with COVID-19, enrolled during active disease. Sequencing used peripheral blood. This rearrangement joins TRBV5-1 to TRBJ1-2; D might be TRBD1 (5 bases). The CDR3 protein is CASTRDGSTTNYGYTF. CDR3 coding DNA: TGCGCCAGCACCAGGGACGGGAGTACCACTAACTATGGCTACACCTTC.